This is a list of T cell receptor beta chains from one sample in a study of control samples from healthy donors and cancer patients. Clones were read by immunoSEQ multiplex PCR, and TCRdb kept only the in-frame ones, dropping some. The table shows 25,000 to 35,000 clones, with approximately 94% occurring only once. Sequencing used blood. Every receptor here comes from a man aged 55 to 70 in good health. Each CDR3 is given without its conserved first and last residue.

V,length,CDR3
TRBV7-2,13,ASSSLTGINTEAF
TRBV29-1,8,SAGQVEAF
TRBV6-1,14,ASSAGTSSYNSPLH
TRBV9,9,ASSVGNTIY
TRBV5-1,11,ASSYTGSYEQY
TRBV27,13,ASSLRVTPNSPLH
TRBV4-2,12,ASSQVQGNQPQH
TRBV12-3/TRBV12-4,10,ASRSGLGPAF
TRBV5-1,12,ASSLESVFYGYT
TRBV19,13,ASSPTGGERETQY
TRBV5-6,13,ASSLSGQPMGGYT
TRBV5-4,13,ASSLGSGAGDTQY
TRBV5-1,13,ASGLMGPIPTEAF
TRBV25-1,13,ASSEYTVMNTEAF
TRBV11-2,13,ASSNTGVAGNTIY
TRBV5-6,10,ASSLSNTEAF
TRBV19,13,ASNIGTVINQPQH
TRBV19,13,ASTDRGVSGNTIY
TRBV11-2,11,ASSSGRTTEAF
TRBV2,12,ASRRDSFSYGYT
TRBV7-7,11,ASSASSGNTIY
TRBV11-2,13,ASSTSYRGRATQY
TRBV7-2,15,ASSLFLGTGINQPQH
TRBV18,15,ASSPVTSGFSYNEQF
TRBV5-1,14,ASSSPSGPSTDTQY
TRBV5-1,12,ASSLQGLGVEQY
TRBV25-1,13,ASSLVGTGNEKLF
TRBV7-9,12,ASSLAGTDNEQF
TRBV7-2,12,ASSLVGFSYGYT
TRBV2,12,ASSVYRGRQPQH
TRBV6-2/TRBV6-3,11,ASSQSRNTEAF